The 14 T cell receptor beta chains below all came from one sample that was sequenced in a study of CD8+ T cells in alopecia areata. RNA, once extracted, was reverse transcribed into cDNA for use as the sequencing template. This table comes from immunoSEQ multiplex PCR, and its TCRdb copy is limited to in-frame clones, with some not included. The sample yields around 190,000 clones, roughly three fifths seen once. The sequenced material came from CD8+ T cells sorted from blood. Receptors originate from a human donor in good health.

This clone turned up a few times. The V call is TRBV7-6, the J call TRBJ2-5; D may be TRBD2 (7 bases). The J call may not be correct, given that the DNA end is closer to TRBJ2-7. Germline V lookup: CDR1 SGHVS, CDR2 FNYEAQ. CDR3 size: 13 residues. The CDR3 region is CASSLGGADEQYF. The CDR3 DNA reads TGTGCCAGCTCCTTGGGGGGGGCAGACGAGCAGTACTTC.

The chain employs TRBV25-1 and TRBJ1-1, with D possibly matching TRBD1 (5 bases). V lost 5 bases and J 1 base, leaving 8 bases between the germline ends. CDR3 length equals 13 residues. Looked up from germline, CDR1 is MGHDK and CDR2 is SYGVNS. CDR3 in DNA: TGTGCCAGCAGTTGGGACCCGAACACTGAAGCTTTCTTT. Residues: CASSWDPNTEAFF.

This chain joins TRBV6-1 and TRBJ2-7; D is perhaps TRBD1 (6 bases). The CDR3 covers 11 residues. V was pared by 5 bases and J by 7 bases, with 9 bases between. Germline V gives CDR1 MNHNS, CDR2 SASEGT. CDR3 loop: CASSQGWEQYF. The CDR3 nucleotides read TGTGCCAGCAGTCAGGGGTGGGAGCAGTACTTC.

The V and J genes are TRBV11-2 and TRBJ2-5; either TRBD1 or TRBD2 may fit D (5 bases each). Germline loops: CDR1 SGHAT, CDR2 FQNNGV. CDR3 size: 16 residues. V lost 3 bases, J lost 4 bases, and 18 bases lay in between. The CDR3 sequence is CASSFLPPGSIETQYF. CDR3 DNA sequence: TGTGCCAGCAGCTTTCTGCCCCCAGGGAGTATAGAGACCCAGTACTTC.

In its sample, this clone was seen a few times. V is TRBV19 and J is TRBJ1-4; perhaps TRBD1 as D (5 bases). Trimming cost V 8 bases and J 8 bases, with 9 bases left between them. There are 11 residues in the CDR3. The germline V gene has CDR1 LNHDA and CDR2 SQIVND (reference sequence). The CDR3 sequence is CASDSGEKLFF. CDR3 DNA: TGTGCCAGTGACAGTGGCGAAAAACTGTTTTTT.

This CDR3 is CASSAFGTASSYNEQFF. CDR3 bases: TGTGCCAGCAGCGCCTTCGGGACGGCGAGCTCCTACAATGAGCAGTTCTTC. The chain couples TRBV9 to TRBJ2-1; D tentatively fits TRBD1 or TRBD2 (5 bases each). The CDR3 covers 17 residues. Germline lookup yields CDR1 SGDLS and CDR2 YYNGEE. The V gene lost 3 bases and the J gene lost 0 bases, with 16 bases spanning the gap.

The chain couples TRBV7-8 to TRBJ1-5, with TRBD1 as a possible D gene (6 bases). Trimming cost V 5 bases and J 7 bases, with 18 bases left between them. This CDR3 contains 15 residues. Germline CDR1 SGHVS, CDR2 FQNEAQ. CDR3 sequence reads: CASSRGRGGEQPQHF. The DNA for the CDR3 is TGTGCCAGCAGCCGGGGAAGGGGGGGCGAACAGCCCCAGCATTTT.

The chain employs TRBV29-1 and TRBJ2-7; the D gene is possibly TRBD1 (6 bases). Germline CDR1 and CDR2: SQVTM and ANQGSEA. This CDR3 has 14 residues. Trimming cost V 7 bases and J 3 bases, with 19 bases left between them. The CDR3 DNA sequence: TGCAGCGCCCTCCAAGACAGGCAGAACTACGAGCAGTACTTC. Protein product: CSALQDRQNYEQYF.

V and J are TRBV5-6 and TRBJ2-3; D gene uncertain. From germline, CDR1 is SGHDT and CDR2 YYEEEE. There are 12 residues in the CDR3. Between the trimmed V and J ends, which lost 3 bases and 6 bases, there was a span of 8 bases. The CDR3 coding sequence is TGTGCCAGCAGCTCTGGTACGGATACGCAGTATTTT. Translating gives CASSSGTDTQYF.

This clone was seen repeatedly, ten times or more. Other DNA sequences in this sample translate to the same CDR3. The chain joins TRBV29-1 to TRBJ2-7, with D perhaps matching TRBD1 (5 bases). V was trimmed by 2 bases and J by 3 bases, leaving 8 bases between them. The germline V gene has CDR1 SQVTM and CDR2 ANQGSEA. The CDR3 sequence is 12 residues long. The CDR3, as DNA: TGCAGCGTTGAATCCAGGGACTACGAGCAGTACTTC. Translating it yields CSVESRDYEQYF.

The table lists this clone with a few counts. The chain links TRBV5-4 to TRBJ1-1; a possible D gene is TRBD1 (5 bases). V lost 7 bases and J lost 0, with 16 bases in between. The CDR3 runs 15 residues. Germline V gene data show CDR1 as SGHNT and CDR2 as YYREEE (reference sequence). CDR3 nucleotide sequence: TGTGCCAGCCACCGAGCTCGGGGGTTGAACACTGAAGCTTTCTTT. This codes for CASHRARGLNTEAFF.

Only one count was recorded for this clone. The chain combines TRBV6-5 with TRBJ1-2; D might be TRBD1 (5 bases). The germline V gene has CDR1 MNHEY and CDR2 SVGAGI. The CDR3 has 12 amino acids. Between the trimmed V and J ends, which lost 2 bases and 8 bases, there was a span of 9 bases. CDR3 residues: CASSYPGSGYTF. The CDR3 DNA is TGTGCCAGCAGTTACCCAGGGAGCGGCTACACCTTC.

The gene calls are TRBV10-2 and TRBJ2-7, with 9 bases fitting TRBD2. V gave up 6 bases and J gave up 5 bases; unmatched junction bases: 2. This CDR3 has 12 residues. Germline V gene lookup returns CDR1 WSHSY and CDR2 SAAADI. CDR3 amino acids: CASSGTSHEQYF. CDR3 bases: TGCGCCAGCAGCGGGACTAGCCACGAGCAGTACTTC.

The genes are TRBV25-1 and TRBJ1-2; TRBD1 matches at 8 bases. Losses at the gene ends were 5 bases for V and 8 bases for J; bases not matched to a gene: 7. Germline lookup yields CDR1 MGHDK and CDR2 SYGVNS. The CDR3 spans 13 residues. CDR3 sequence (DNA): TGTGCCAGCAGTCAGGACAGGGTAGGAGGCTACACCTTC. Translating it yields CASSQDRVGGYTF.